This TCR beta chain was identified in a study of cytomegalovirus exposure and HLA in healthy donors (dated by TCRdb to about 2017). Broadly, across the study: In an earlier analysis of fewer than 750 of the donors, 250 to 350 Gb of sequence data and 117 million unique TCR beta sequences from 150 million to 200 million T cells were reported. An earlier analysis of about 600 of the donors used high-throughput TCR beta sequencing to judge whether each TCR beta V gene segment behaved as functional or pseudogenic. The number of typed donors differed by locus: about 620-640 for A, B, C, DRB1 and DQB1; roughly 510 for DQA1; around 610 for DPA1; and about 450 for DPB1. All discovery cohort repertoires had been generated using a single sequencing platform. An early release covering 500 to 750 HLA-typed donors comprised about 310 gigabases of sequencing data and around 86 million unique TCR sequences. The study aimed to test whether signatures of past pathogen exposure could be identified by cataloging public T cell receptors. Besides the first cohort of approximately 710 subjects, a separate validation cohort made up of 120 different subjects was used. On average, roughly 250,000 unique TCR beta nucleotide sequences were sequenced per donor among fewer than 500 genotyped donors of the cohort, with about 19% of those sequences being non-productive. The study used immunosequencing to profile the T cell repertoires of some 600 subjects and linked those repertoires to cytomegalovirus serostatus. To predict cytomegalovirus infection status, the study combined high-throughput TCR immunosequencing, statistical association of individual TCRs with disease status, and machine learning. Of the 350 to 450 genotyped donors, 65% to 90% fell in the genetic ancestry cluster associated with self-reported Caucasian donors. Rather than drawing on any new phenotypic data, the later analysis identified candidate immune exposures from TCR beta sequences and the way those sequences occurred across donors. A later genetic analysis took genome-wide SNP genotypes for about three fifths of the 666 donors and used that subset as a discovery cohort. In a later analysis, previously published TCR beta repertoires from 600 to 850 donors were re-analyzed and high-resolution HLA genotyping was added so that TCR occurrence patterns could be studied. Alongside the repertoire data, information on donor age, sex, ethnicity and CMV serostatus was compiled. Four or five DR-DQ haplotypes were handled as single units for association and clustering, since linkage in the cohort was strong. Class I and class II HLA loci were covered by the typing at four-digit resolution.

The cohort consisted of 670 or so healthy bone marrow donors. All cohort members were sampled while nominally healthy, although unrecorded immune exposures were likely present. The donor tested CMV seropositive, placing the donor among the roughly 300 seropositive members of the cohort. Each donor provided a peripheral blood sample, and peripheral blood mononuclear cells were used for TCR beta sequencing. Genomic DNA extraction from the blood cell samples was performed with the Qiagen DNeasy Blood Extraction Kit. The library came from the immunoSEQ multiplex PCR assay. For the multiplex PCR, a mixture combining 60 forward primers for TCR Vbeta segments and 13 reverse primers for TCR Jbeta segments was used. The CDR3 region of rearranged TCR beta genes was amplified from genomic DNA with a multiplex PCR assay. The amplified TCR beta libraries were sequenced on the Illumina HiSeq System as 87-base-pair reads. The original pipeline was this. Across the roughly 600 repertoires, a later analysis counted 78 million or so unique TCR beta chains, around 11 million of which were shared by at least two donors. Raw reads were error-corrected and collapsed into unique sequences with a nearest-neighbor algorithm that merged closely related sequences to remove PCR and sequencing errors. To assign V, D and J gene segments, CDR3 sequences were aligned to IMGT reference sequences. Each retained sequence needed at least a six-nucleotide match to both a V gene segment and a J gene segment. Rearrangements were called productive when the CDR3 lacked stop codons and stayed in frame with V and J; all others were non-productive. Following IMGT convention, CDR3 was defined as the stretch from the second conserved V-encoded cysteine up to the conserved J-encoded phenylalanine. The earlier analysis of 500 to 650 of the donors excluded any sequence lacking an unambiguous match to a single V gene segment. In an earlier analysis of 587 of the donors, V segments were called functional above 56.7% productive rearrangements and were called segregating when the between-donor standard deviation exceeded 5%. A statistical classification framework was built to diagnose cytomegalovirus status from the catalog of TCR beta chain sequences. A later analysis assigned V and J genes by comparing TCR nucleotide sequences with IMGT/GENE-DB human TR gene sequences. The TCRdist pipeline was used in a later analysis to assign CDR3 sequences and most-parsimonious VDJ recombination scenarios. In a later analysis, every TCR beta chain was defined by the combination of its CDR3 amino acid sequence and its V-gene family, and reads without a unique V-gene family were dropped. A later analysis removed several hundred highly shared, low-generation-probability nucleotide sequences to deal with suspected cross-contamination and a sequencing artifact. For each public chain, a later analysis derived a clonal expansion index from normalized ranks of inferred template counts within each repertoire. In a later analysis, generation probabilities were computed with a VDJ recombination model fitted to out-of-frame rearrangements, and the resulting probabilities were checked against IGoR. In a later analysis, TCR-TCR, TCR-HLA and TCR-CMV co-occurrence was scored with hypergeometric tests, and a repertoire-size bias correction was applied to TCR pairs. To estimate false discovery rates, a later analysis permuted the HLA or CMV assignments 20 times. In a later analysis, co-occurring TCRs were grouped with DBSCAN, and TCRdist sequence similarity was added when clustering was performed within HLA-allele-positive subsets. Repertoires with fewer than 30,000 or more than 120,000 public chains were left out of co-occurrence clustering, as were a handful of repertoires with anomalous nucleotide sharing. TCRdb holds this immuneACCESS table with in-frame rearrangements only. Some clones are missing; in checked studies, unresolved V genes explain under half, and the rest has no known cause. Clone size and the V and J calls come from that table; the DNA yielded D and trimming. This sample comprises 150,000 or so clones, 75% of them detected only once. Jointly, the top ten make up roughly 8% of the sample.

What the research found in general, with its limitations: An earlier analysis of roughly 570 of the donors showed that most TCR beta V segments appeared in productive rearrangements either about 87% or about 30% of the time, which broadly matched IMGT annotations. According to the authors, the approach could potentially be generalized to other disease states and immunological phenotypes. Because counts were too low, seventeen rarely observed V segments, including chromosome 9 orphons, were left out of the earlier analysis of roughly 600 of the donors. The cohort was sequenced for TCR beta chains only, and without alpha or paired-chain data the features that could be detected were limited. V-gene and J-gene trimming of TCR beta chains was associated with a missense DCLRE1C variant in a later genetic analysis, and the association was replicated in an independent cohort. Linkage disequilibrium might explain the correlated functional status among segregating V segments, but an unknown experimental factor could not be excluded. A further reported finding was that TCR beta sequences accurately predicted the HLA-A and HLA-B alleles for most subjects in the first cohort. The presence/absence analyses assumed that sequencing depth was roughly uniform across donors, and that assumption may not be true. Because some donors lacked HLA typing at each locus, the association tests relied only on the typed subset. Most TCR sequences were seen in very few donors, while some public TCRs were found in many individuals. Specific HLA alleles were associated with around 18,000 TCR beta sequences at a false discovery rate of 0.05 in a later analysis. A later analysis found that TCR association rates varied across HLA loci, with DRB1 alleles showing the most associated TCRs and HLA-C alleles the fewest. In vitro tests confirmed that a few of the cytomegalovirus-associated TCR beta chains recognize cytomegalovirus antigens. A later analysis found that most CMV-associated TCR beta chains appeared HLA-restricted, with HLA associations seemingly driven largely by CMV exposure. When HLA alleles, especially DR and DQ, strongly co-occurred, attributing TCR associations to individual alleles was difficult. Immune exposure information for the cohort was limited to CMV serostatus. The sequencing pipeline was judged likely to have produced a cluster of highly shared sequence variants as a technical artifact. According to a later genetic analysis, donors in an Asian-associated ancestry cluster had fewer N-insertions in productive TCRs than the approximately 670-donor mean. The classifier was reported to diagnose cytomegalovirus status with high specificity and sensitivity in both the original and validation cohorts. According to a later analysis, parvovirus B19, influenza, CMV and Epstein-Barr virus appeared linked to several top co-occurrence clusters. In the study, some 160 TCR beta chains were listed as associated with cytomegalovirus. A later analysis found that HLA-associated TCR beta chains were more clonally expanded and had lower generation probabilities than equally common non-associated chains.

Regarding this clone: The antigen it binds to is not known. Base quality data are lacking; no much larger clone is found one base away.

The receptor's source is a woman between 40 and 55 years old in good health and CMV-seropositive. The sample comprised PBMCs.

CDR3 sequence: CASSLAENEQFF. At the DNA level, the sequence is TGTGCCAGCAGCTTAGCGGAGAATGAGCAGTTCTTC. In this chain, TRBV7-9 is recombined with TRBJ2-1; the D gene cannot be named for sure. The germline V gene (reference sequence) sets CDR1 to SEHNR and CDR2 to FQNEAQ. V was cut back by 0 bases and J by 7 bases, leaving a gap of 4 bases between them. The CDR3 numbers 12 residues from cysteine through phenylalanine. The only DNA kept is the CDR3, 36 bases in frame from the first base.